A selection of T cell receptor beta chains follows, all from one sample in a study of T-cell reconstitution after alpha-beta-depleted transplantation in children. TCRdb itself ran the PCR reads through MiXCR, one entry per CDR3 protein. The sample carries around 600,000 distinct CDR3 sequences, more than 9% recorded once. The starting material was PBMCs from the stem cell graft donor, obtained from the stem cell graft. These receptors all stem from a human donor who donated a stem cell graft to a child with acute myeloid leukemia. The CDR3 runs from the conserved cysteine through the conserved F or W. Fields, in order: clone size, D gene, V gene, J gene, CDR3 DNA, CDR3 protein. A D gene is named only where the DNA matches it firmly. Clone size is not always given. Where it is, it says once, few, many or a class for expanded clones.

medium-sized	NA	TRBV5-1	TRBJ2-5	TGCGCCAGCAGCTTGGACGGGACTCCCCTAGAGACCCAGTACTTC	CASSLDGTPLETQYF
many	NA	TRBV6-2/TRBV6-3	TRBJ2-5	TGTGCCAGCAGTTACGGGGAGACCCAGTACTTC	CASSYGETQYF
many	TRBD2	TRBV23-1	TRBJ2-1	TGCGCCAGCAGTCAGAAAGCGGGATCCGCGCCCAATGAGCAGTTCTTC	CASSQKAGSAPNEQFF
many	NA	TRBV29-1	TRBJ2-3	TGCAGCGTTGATAGAGATAGCCCCTCGGGGGATACGCAGTATTTT	CSVDRDSPSGDTQYF
few	NA	TRBV15	TRBJ2-5	TGTGCCACCAGCAGAGAACCGGTGGGAGAGACCCAGTACTTC	CATSREPVGETQYF
many	TRBD1	TRBV27	TRBJ1-1	TGTGCCAGCAGTCCGAGGGACAGAAACACTGAAGCTTTCTTT	CASSPRDRNTEAFF
few	TRBD1	TRBV30	TRBJ1-1	TGTGCCTGGGTACAGGGGAGAACTGAAGCTTTCTTT	CAWVQGRTEAFF
few	NA	TRBV27	TRBJ2-1	TGTGCCAGCAGTTTATCGGGACATCGGAAGTTCTTC	CASSLSGHRKFF
many	NA	TRBV28	TRBJ2-3	TGTGCCAGCAGTTCGGGGATTTTAGATACGCAGTATTTT	CASSSGILDTQYF
NA	NA	TRBV21-1	TRBJ2-7	TGTGCCAGCAGCAAAGGTCGGGGGACTAGCGGGATTAGCTCCTACGAGCAGTACTTC	CASSKGRGTSGISSYEQYF
many	TRBD1	TRBV20-1	TRBJ1-2	TGCAGTGCTAGGCAATCCGGGACAGGGGGGTATGGCTATGGCTACACCTTC	CSARQSGTGGYGYGYTF
NA	TRBD2	TRBV20-1	TRBJ2-7	TGCAGTGCTTGGGGACTAGCGGGAGTTGACGAGCAGTACTTC	CSAWGLAGVDEQYF
NA	TRBD2	TRBV18	TRBJ2-2	TGTGCCAGCTCACCACTAGCGGGAGGGGACACCGGGGAGCTGTTTTTT	CASSPLAGGDTGELFF
many	NA	TRBV7-7	TRBJ2-5	TGTGCTAGCAGCCGAGGGACTGTCCAAGAGACCCAGTACTTC	CASSRGTVQETQYF
few	TRBD1	TRBV28	TRBJ1-4	TGTGCCAGCACCACGGGACAGGGGGCTGTAAAACTGTTTTTT	CASTTGQGAVKLFF
few	NA	TRBV4-3	TRBJ2-7	TGCGCCAGCAGCCAAGAACCCCTTCAGCCCCGTTACGAGCAGTACTTC	CASSQEPLQPRYEQYF
NA	NA	TRBV20-1	TRBJ2-7	TGCAGTGCCCCTAGGAGTCCAGACTACGAGCAGTACTTC	CSAPRSPDYEQYF
few	TRBD2	TRBV4-3	TRBJ2-7	TGCGCCAGCAGCCAATCTAGCGGGAACACCTACGAGCAGTACTTC	CASSQSSGNTYEQYF
few	NA	TRBV10-3	TRBJ1-1	TGTGCCATCAGTGAGTCCGAGATGAACACTGAAGCTTTCTTT	CAISESEMNTEAFF